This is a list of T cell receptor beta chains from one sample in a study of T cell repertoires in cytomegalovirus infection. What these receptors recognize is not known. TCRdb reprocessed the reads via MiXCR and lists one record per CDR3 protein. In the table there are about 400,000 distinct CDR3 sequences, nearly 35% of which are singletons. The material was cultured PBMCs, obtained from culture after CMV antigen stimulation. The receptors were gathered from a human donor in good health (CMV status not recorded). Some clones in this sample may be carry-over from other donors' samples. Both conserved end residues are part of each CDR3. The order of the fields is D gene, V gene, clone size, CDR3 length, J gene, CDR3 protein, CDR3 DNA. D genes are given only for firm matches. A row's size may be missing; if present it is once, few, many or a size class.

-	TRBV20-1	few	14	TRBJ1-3	CSAHRGGSGNTIYF	TGCAGTGCCCACCGGGGCGGCTCTGGAAACACCATATATTTT
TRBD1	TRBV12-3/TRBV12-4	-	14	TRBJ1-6	CASKARDRYSPLHF	TGTGCCAGCAAGGCCCGGGACAGATATTCACCCCTCCACTTT
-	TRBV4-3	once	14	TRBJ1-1	CASSQDRFSTEAFF	TGCGCCAGCAGCCAAGATCGGTTCAGCACTGAAGCTTTCTTT
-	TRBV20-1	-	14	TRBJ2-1	CSQSPGTTYNEQFF	TGCAGTCAATCCCCGGGGACAACCTACAATGAGCAGTTCTTC
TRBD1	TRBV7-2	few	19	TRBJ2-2	CASSFIFGTGLTNTGELFF	TGTGCCAGCAGCTTTATATTCGGGACAGGGCTTACGAACACCGGGGAGCTGTTTTTT
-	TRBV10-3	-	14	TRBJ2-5	CAISESARAETQYF	TGTGCCATCAGTGAGTCGGCTAGGGCTGAGACCCAGTACTTC
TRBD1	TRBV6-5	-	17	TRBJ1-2	CASSYLPTGTGLDGYTF	TGTGCCAGCAGTTACCTCCCTACCGGGACAGGACTCGATGGCTACACCTTC
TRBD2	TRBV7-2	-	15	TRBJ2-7	CASSLVTSGYYEQYF	TGTGCCAGCAGCTTAGTGACTAGCGGATACTACGAGCAGTACTTC
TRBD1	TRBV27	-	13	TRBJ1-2	CASSYQGAAGYTF	TGTGCCAGCAGTTACCAGGGGGCCGCGGGCTACACCTTC
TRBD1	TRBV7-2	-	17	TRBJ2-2	CASSGYRDRGNTGELFF	TGTGCCAGCAGCGGATACCGGGACAGGGGGAACACCGGGGAGCTGTTTTTT
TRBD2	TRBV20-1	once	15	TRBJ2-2	CSAPDGTSPTGELFF	TGCAGTGCCCCGGACGGGACTAGCCCCACCGGGGAGCTGTTTTTT
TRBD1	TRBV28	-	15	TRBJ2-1	CASNLGDRESGGQFF	TGTGCCAGCAATCTGGGGGACAGGGAGTCCGGAGGGCAGTTCTTC
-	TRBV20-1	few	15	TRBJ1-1	CSARPNFGSGTEAFF	TGCAGTGCTAGACCCAATTTTGGCTCGGGGACTGAAGCTTTCTTT
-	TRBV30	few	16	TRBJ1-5	CAWKAAPGYSNQPQHF	TGTGCCTGGAAGGCCGCCCCCGGCTATAGCAATCAGCCCCAGCATTTT
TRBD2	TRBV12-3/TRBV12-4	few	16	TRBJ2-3	CASSLSGGSSTDTQYF	TGTGCCAGCAGTTTATCTGGCGGGAGCAGCACAGATACGCAGTATTTT
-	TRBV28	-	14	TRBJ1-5	CASSLAQGSQPQHF	TGTGCCAGCAGTTTAGCACAGGGCAGTCAGCCCCAGCATTTT
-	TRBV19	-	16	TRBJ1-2	CASSPPGGLINYGYTF	TGTGCCAGTAGCCCGCCCGGGGGCCTTATTAACTATGGCTACACCTTC
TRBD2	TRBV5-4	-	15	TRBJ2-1	CASSAPSGSGDEQFF	TGTGCCAGCAGCGCGCCTAGCGGGAGTGGGGATGAGCAGTTCTTC
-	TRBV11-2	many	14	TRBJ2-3	CASSLVGGQGTQYF	TGTGCCAGCAGCTTAGTAGGCGGCCAAGGAACGCAGTATTTT
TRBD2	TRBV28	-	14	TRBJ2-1	CASGLAGTYNEQFF	TGTGCCAGCGGGCTAGCGGGAACCTACAATGAGCAGTTCTTC
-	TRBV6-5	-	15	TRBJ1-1	CASSRPDRVNTEAFF	TGTGCCAGCAGTCGCCCGGACAGAGTGAACACTGAAGCTTTCTTT
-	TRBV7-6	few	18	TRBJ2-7	CASSLVPGQGQSGYEQYF	TGTGCCAGCAGCTTAGTACCGGGCCAGGGTCAATCGGGCTACGAGCAGTACTTC
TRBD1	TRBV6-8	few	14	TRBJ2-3	CASSYRQGTDTQYF	TGTGCCAGCAGCTACCGACAGGGTACAGATACGCAGTATTTT
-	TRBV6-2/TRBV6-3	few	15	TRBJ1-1	CASSYSRGPRTEAFF	TGTGCCAGCAGTTACTCACGGGGCCCCAGGACTGAAGCTTTCTTT
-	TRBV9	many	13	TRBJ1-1	CASRGPENTEAFF	TGTGCCAGCAGGGGACCGGAGAACACTGAAGCTTTCTTT
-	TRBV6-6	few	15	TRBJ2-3	CASSYYRVITDTQYF	TGTGCCAGCAGTTACTACAGGGTTATCACAGATACGCAGTATTTT
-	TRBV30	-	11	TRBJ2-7	CASRVSYEQYF	TGTGCCTCACGGGTCTCCTACGAGCAGTACTTC
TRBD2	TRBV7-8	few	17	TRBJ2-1	CASSLMPSGEGKDEQFF	TGTGCCAGCAGCTTAATGCCTAGCGGGGAGGGGAAGGATGAGCAGTTCTTC
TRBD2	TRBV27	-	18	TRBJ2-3	CASSVGTSGLHSTDTQYF	TGTGCCAGCAGTGTAGGGACTAGCGGGTTGCATAGCACAGATACGCAGTATTTT
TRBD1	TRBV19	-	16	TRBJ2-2	CASDPGTGHYTGELFF	TGTGCCAGTGACCCAGGGACAGGGCACTACACCGGGGAGCTGTTTTTT
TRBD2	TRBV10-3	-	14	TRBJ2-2	CAIAGAGNTGELFF	TGTGCCATAGCGGGAGCGGGAAACACCGGGGAGCTGTTTTTT
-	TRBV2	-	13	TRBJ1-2	CASSDGINYGYTF	TGTGCCAGCAGTGATGGGATTAACTATGGCTACACCTTC
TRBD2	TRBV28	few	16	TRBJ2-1	CASSFPGLAGQGEQFF	TGTGCCAGCAGTTTTCCGGGACTAGCGGGCCAAGGGGAGCAGTTCTTC
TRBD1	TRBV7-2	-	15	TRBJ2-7	CASSRQGSPSYEQYF	TGTGCCAGCAGCCGACAGGGATCCCCTTCCTACGAGCAGTACTTC
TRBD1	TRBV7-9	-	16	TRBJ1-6	CASSLAGTGEGSPLHF	TGTGCCAGCAGCTTAGCGGGGACAGGGGAAGGCTCACCCCTCCACTTT
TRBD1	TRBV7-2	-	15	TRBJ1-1	CASSPARGRGTEAFF	TGTGCCAGCAGCCCTGCCAGGGGGCGGGGCACTGAAGCTTTCTTT
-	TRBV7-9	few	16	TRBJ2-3	CASSLGASFATDTQYF	TGTGCCAGCAGCTTAGGCGCATCTTTCGCCACAGATACGCAGTATTTT
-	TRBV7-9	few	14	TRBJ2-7	CASSPTGRGTEQYF	TGTGCCAGCAGCCCCACGGGTAGGGGTACCGAGCAGTACTTC
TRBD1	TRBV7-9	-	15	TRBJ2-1	CASSFNRDRGNEQFF	TGTGCCAGCAGCTTTAACCGGGACAGGGGCAATGAGCAGTTCTTC
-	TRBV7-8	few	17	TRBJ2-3	CASSLGVGVLNTDTQYF	TGTGCCAGCAGCTTAGGGGTTGGGGTCCTCAACACAGATACGCAGTATTTT
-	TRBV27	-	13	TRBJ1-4	CASSIIGSEKLFF	TGTGCCAGCAGTATAATAGGGAGTGAAAAACTGTTTTTT
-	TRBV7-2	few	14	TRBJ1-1	CASSLRRMNTEAFF	TGTGCCAGCAGCCTTCGACGGATGAACACTGAAGCTTTCTTT
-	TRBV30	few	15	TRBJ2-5	CAWSFDVGQQETQYF	TGTGCCTGGAGCTTCGATGTTGGACAGCAAGAGACCCAGTACTTC
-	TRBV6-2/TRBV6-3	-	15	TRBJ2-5	CASSAFGAKGETQYF	TGTGCCAGCAGTGCGTTTGGGGCCAAGGGAGAGACCCAGTACTTC
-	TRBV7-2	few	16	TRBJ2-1	CASRGGWEAAYNEQFF	TGTGCCAGCAGAGGGGGTTGGGAGGCGGCTTACAATGAGCAGTTCTTC
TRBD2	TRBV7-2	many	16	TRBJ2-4	CASSPGLAGTAAIQYF	TGTGCCAGCAGCCCAGGACTAGCGGGAACTGCTGCCATTCAGTACTTC
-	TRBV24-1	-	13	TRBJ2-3	CATRAAECDTQYF	TGTGCCACCAGGGCGGCGGAGTGTGATACGCAGTATTTT
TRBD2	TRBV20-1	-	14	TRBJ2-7	CSARSLAGGYEQYF	TGCAGTGCTAGAAGTCTAGCGGGAGGCTACGAGCAGTACTTC
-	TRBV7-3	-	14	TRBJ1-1	CASSLNAGYTEAFF	TGTGCCAGCAGCTTAAACGCAGGGTACACTGAAGCTTTCTTT